Below, 27 T cell receptor beta chains from the same sample are listed, as sequenced in a study of CD4 T cells in relation to SARS-CoV-2 and coronaviruses. Repertoires were generated with immunoSEQ multiplex PCR, while TCRdb's copy carries only in-frame clones and drops some. The repertoire holds approximately 20,000 clones, with roughly 62% as singletons. These receptors lack a known antigen. Unexposed donor CD4+ T cells date from about 2011-2019, before the COVID-19 pandemic. After about 10 days of culture, CD4+ T cells were isolated. Input material: CD4+ T cells from PBMCs, cultured in vitro. The receptors shown here come from a human donor in good health.

This clone was counted between two and nine times. The chain joins TRBV5-1 to TRBJ1-4; a weak D match, TRBD1 (6 bases). The germline V and J ends were trimmed by 1 base and 8 bases, with 15 bases remaining between them. Germline assignment: CDR1 SGHRS and CDR2 YFSETQ. The CDR3 totals 15 residues. As DNA, the CDR3 is TGCGCCAGCAGCTTGTGGCGGGGGGGCGCGGAAAAACTGTTTTTT. It yields the protein CASSLWRGGAEKLFF.

The CDR3 nucleotides are TGTGCCACGGGCCGGGAGGGGGAGACCCAGTACTTC. Residues: CATGREGETQYF. The genes are TRBV3-1 (or the pseudogene TRBV3-2) and TRBJ2-5; 8 nucleotides line up with TRBD2. Trimming cost V 10 bases and J 5 bases; bases outside gene matches: 6. CDR3 size: 12 residues. The germline V gene encodes CDR1 LGHDT and CDR2 YNNKEL (reference sequence).

V gene TRBV5-8 combines with J gene TRBJ2-7; 8 positions match TRBD1. V dropped 0 bases and J dropped 7; count of bases not matched to a gene: 6. Germline V gene lookup returns CDR1 SGHTS and CDR2 YDEGEE. There are 14 residues in the CDR3. The CDR3 bases are TGTGCCAGCAGCTTGGTCCAGGGGGCGGGTGAGCAGTACTTC. Translated: CASSLVQGAGEQYF.

The gene calls are TRBV2 and TRBJ2-7; 8 bases align to TRBD2. Germline V lookup: CDR1 SNHLY, CDR2 FYNNEI. The CDR3 has 14 residues. J was trimmed by 1 base and V by 7 bases; bases with no gene match: 6. The CDR3 loop reads CASNQRETSYEQYF. The CDR3 bases are TGTGCCAGCAACCAGCGGGAGACATCCTACGAGCAGTACTTC. The whole variable domain, remainder taken from reference TRBV2 and TRBJ2-7, is EPEVTQTPSHQVTQMGQEVILRCVPISNHLYFYWYRQILGQKVEFLVSFYNNEISEKSEIFDDQFSVERPDGSNFTLKIRSTKLEDSAMYFCASNQRETSYEQYFGPGTRLTVT.

The chain carries TRBV2 and TRBJ2-3; no reliable D call. Trimming removed 6 bases from V and 5 bases from J, with 15 bases in between. The CDR3 runs 14 residues. Germline lookup yields CDR1 SNHLY and CDR2 FYNNEI. The CDR3 reads CASSFRQVLDTQYF. The DNA for the CDR3 is TGTGCCAGCAGCTTCAGGCAGGTTTTAGATACGCAGTATTTT.

This chain connects TRBV6-5 to TRBJ2-5, with D possibly being TRBD2 (5 bases). Trimming removed 6 bases at V and 5 bases at J, with 13 bases between. CDR3 length equals 13 residues. CDR1 and CDR2 (germline): MNHEY, SVGAGI. The CDR3 loop reads CASRDWGRETQYF. The CDR3 DNA reads as TGTGCCAGCAGGGACTGGGGAAGGGAGACCCAGTACTTC.

This clone was detected only a few times. The genes are TRBV7-8 and TRBJ1-4; 10 bases align to TRBD1. Unmatched junction bases numbered 4, after V lost 1 base and J lost 8 bases. CDR1 and CDR2 (germline): SGHVS, FQNEAQ. The CDR3 consists of 15 residues. CDR3 region: CASSLDGTGVEKLFF. The CDR3 nucleotides read TGTGCCAGCAGCTTAGATGGGACAGGGGTAGAAAAACTGTTTTTT. The variable domain in full, with the rest retrieved from reference TRBV7-8 and TRBJ1-4, is GAGVSQSPRYKVAKRGQDVALRCDPISGHVSLFWYQQALGQGPEFLTYFQNEAQLDKSGLPSDRFFAERPEGSVSTLKIQRTQQEDSAVYLCASSLDGTGVEKLFFGSGTQLSVL.

The genes are TRBV19 and TRBJ2-5; unclear D gene. CDR1 LNHDA and CDR2 SQIVND come from the germline V gene (reference sequence). The CDR3 runs to 14 residues. The V gene lost 5 bases and the J gene lost 5 bases, with 15 bases spanning the gap. The chain's CDR3 is CASSPRHLRETQYF. In nucleotides, the CDR3 is TGTGCCAGTAGTCCCCGACACCTACGGGAGACCCAGTACTTC.

This chain connects TRBV6-5 to TRBJ1-1; the D is unclear. The CDR3 sequence is 14 residues long. Germline CDR1 is MNHEY and CDR2 is SVGAGI. V was cut by 6 bases and J by 3 bases, with 14 bases left in between. CDR3 region: CASRKVNYYTEAFF. In nucleotides, the CDR3 is TGTGCCAGCAGAAAGGTTAATTATTACACTGAAGCTTTCTTT.

The sample holds a few counts of this clone. The rearrangement uses TRBV6-7 and TRBJ2-1; maybe TRBD2 (6 bases). TRBV6-7 is flagged as an ORF with uncertain function. CDR3 length: 13 residues. Trimming stripped 11 bases from V and 0 bases from J, with 11 bases between. CDR3 loop: CAFSGSSYNEQFF. The CDR3 bases are TGTGCCTTTAGCGGTAGCTCCTACAATGAGCAGTTCTTC.

V usage is TRBV19 and J usage is TRBJ2-3; D gene unclear. Trimming stripped 1 base from V and 1 base from J, with 12 bases between. The CDR3 spans 16 residues. The V gene's germline CDR1 is LNHDA and CDR2 SQIVND (reference sequence). The CDR3 nucleotides read TGTGCCAGTAGTATAGGTGGAGCGCCCCGCACAGATACGCAGTATTTT. Protein product: CASSIGGAPRTDTQYF. Using reference TRBV19 and TRBJ2-3 for the parts outside the CDR3, the full variable domain is DGGITQSPKYLFRKEGQNVTLSCEQNLNHDAMYWYRQDPGQGLRLIYYSQIVNDFQKGDIAEGYSVSREKKESFPLTVTSAQKNPTAFYLCASSIGGAPRTDTQYFGPGTRLTVL.

This clone occurred a few times. The chain links TRBV7-9 to TRBJ2-7; D uncertain. There are 12 residues in the CDR3. V was shortened by 1 base and J by 6 bases, with 7 bases between the two germline ends. CDR1 is SEHNR, CDR2 FQNEAQ, per germline (reference sequence). CDR3: CASSLGSGEQYF. Written as DNA, the CDR3 is TGTGCCAGCAGCTTAGGTTCAGGCGAGCAGTACTTC. The whole variable domain, remainder taken from reference TRBV7-9 and TRBJ2-7, is DTGVSQNPRHKITKRGQNVTFRCDPISEHNRLYWYRQTLGQGPEFLTYFQNEAQLEKSRLLSDRFSAERPKGSFSTLEIQRTEQGDSAMYLCASSLGSGEQYFGPGTRLTVT.

This clone showed up just once. The DNA for the CDR3 is TGTGCCAGCAGCTCCCGCCCGCCTAGCGGGGGTGCCACAGATACGCAGTATTTT. Protein product: CASSSRPPSGGATDTQYF. This rearrangement joins TRBV7-2 to TRBJ2-3; 10 bases fit TRBD2. Germline CDR1 and CDR2: SGHTA and FQGNSA. The CDR3 sequence is 18 residues long. J lost 2 bases, V lost 4 bases, and 12 bases had no gene match. The variable domain in full, completed from reference TRBV7-2 and TRBJ2-3, reads GAGVSQSPSNKVTEKGKDVELRCDPISGHTALYWYRQSLGQGLEFLIYFQGNSAPDKSGLPSDRFSAERTGGSVSTLTIQRTQQEDSAVYLCASSSRPPSGGATDTQYFGPGTRLTVL.

The genes are TRBV10-3 and TRBJ2-4; D remains ambiguous. V was trimmed by 3 bases and J by 5 bases, leaving 8 bases between them. Germline V gives CDR1 ENHRY, CDR2 SYGVKD. CDR3 length: 13 residues. CDR3: CAISEGNENIQYF. The CDR3 bases are TGTGCCATCAGTGAAGGGAATGAAAACATTCAGTACTTC.

This chain joins TRBV25-1 and TRBJ2-5; no clear D gene. This CDR3 is 13 amino acids long. Germline CDR1 reads MGHDK; CDR2 reads SYGVNS. The V and J ends lost 0 bases and 2 bases respectively, with 4 bases between them. In nucleotides, the CDR3 is TGTGCCAGCAGTGAATATAAACAAGAGACCCAGTACTTC. Its translation is CASSEYKQETQYF.

The J gene is TRBJ1-3, the V gene TRBV5-1; 8 nucleotides align to TRBD1. The CDR3 has 14 residues. J gave up 4 bases and V 4 bases, and 4 bases lay outside the gene matches. The germline gives CDR1 SGHRS, CDR2 YFSETQ. The CDR3 DNA follows: TGCGCCAGCAGCCTCCGGGACAGGGGAAACACCATATATTTT. It translates to CASSLRDRGNTIYF.

The genes are TRBV4-3 and TRBJ2-2; maybe TRBD2 (6 bases). Germline CDR1 LGHNA, CDR2 YSLEER. This CDR3 spans 15 amino acids. Between the trimmed V and J ends, which lost 0 bases and 9 bases, there was a span of 14 bases. CDR3 in DNA: TGCGCCAGCAGCCAAGATCGCGGGGCCGGCCGGGAGCTGTTTTTT. Translation: CASSQDRGAGRELFF.

The CDR3 DNA follows: TGTGCCAGCAGCCTCTCGGGACAGGGCCCCTCACCCCTCCACTTT. This gives the protein CASSLSGQGPSPLHF. The chain combines TRBV7-9 with TRBJ1-6; TRBD1 agrees at 9 bases. CDR1 is SEHNR and CDR2 is FQNEAQ in the germline V gene (reference sequence). Trimming took 5 bases from V and 10 from J; bases not matched to a gene: 9. The CDR3 contains 15 residues.

This clone was counted once. J is TRBJ2-3 and V is TRBV30; TRBD1 might be the D (8 bases). Trimming took off 4 bases at V and 6 bases at J, with 14 bases between the two ends. The CDR3 consists of 13 residues. Germline V lookup: CDR1 GTSNPN, CDR2 SVGIG (reference sequence). The CDR3 nucleotides are TGTGCCTGGAACAGGGGGGGGGTGGATACGCAGTATTTT. This codes for CAWNRGGVDTQYF.

The rearrangement uses TRBV10-3 and TRBJ1-2; 8 positions agree with TRBD1. The length of the CDR3 is 13 residues. Germline CDR1 and CDR2: ENHRY and SYGVKD. Trimming cost V 11 bases and J 4 bases; bases outside gene matches: 9. The DNA for the CDR3 is TGTGCCGTCGACAGGGGTCCTATCTATGGCTACACCTTC. Residues: CAVDRGPIYGYTF.

This clone turned up a few times. CDR3 nucleotide sequence: TGTGCCAGCAGCTTGGAAGGGTCGGAGAGACAGCCCCAGCATTTT. Translated: CASSLEGSERQPQHF. The V and J genes are TRBV5-8 and TRBJ1-5; the D is unclear. This CDR3 is 15 amino acids long. Per germline, CDR1 SGHTS and CDR2 YDEGEE. With 0 bases removed from V and 7 bases from J, the gap between germline ends came to 14 bases.

The J gene is TRBJ1-3, the V gene TRBV11-2; TRBD1 matches at 7 bases. CDR1 is SGHAT, CDR2 FQNNGV, per germline. The junction had 9 bases not matched to a gene; V was cut back by 5 bases and J by 2 bases. The CDR3 runs 16 residues. CDR3 coding DNA: TGTGCCAGCAGCACCGGGACAGTCTCGGCTGGAAACACCATATATTTT. Translation gives CASSTGTVSAGNTIYF.

This clone was seen a single time. This chain links TRBV5-1 with TRBJ2-1, with D maybe TRBD2 (6 bases). Germline V gene lookup returns CDR1 SGHRS and CDR2 YFSETQ. The CDR3 sequence is 16 residues long. Trimming removed 4 bases at V and 5 bases at J, with 19 bases between. The CDR3 region is CASSQLLATIDNEQFF. The CDR3 nucleotides are TGCGCCAGCAGCCAGTTACTAGCTACGATAGACAATGAGCAGTTCTTC.

The chain has TRBV18 and TRBJ1-2; D is perhaps TRBD1 (6 bases). Per the germline V gene, CDR1 is KGHSH and CDR2 is LQKENI. Trimming pared 3 bases from V and 1 base from J, leaving 6 bases between. The CDR3 has 13 amino acids. CDR3 sequence reads: CASSPDSNYGYTF. The CDR3 DNA follows: TGTGCCAGCTCACCGGACAGTAACTATGGCTACACCTTC.

This chain links TRBV5-4 with TRBJ2-6; the D gene is possibly TRBD1 (6 bases). The CDR3 is made up of 16 amino acids. V shed 4 bases and J shed 0 bases, with 11 bases lying between them. Per the germline V gene, CDR1 is SGHNT and CDR2 is YYREEE (reference sequence). The CDR3 protein is CASSVTGISGANVLTF. The CDR3 nucleotides are TGTGCCAGCAGCGTTACAGGGATCTCTGGGGCCAACGTCCTGACTTTC.

V usage is TRBV19 and J usage is TRBJ1-3; D not certain. The CDR3 is 15 amino acids. Between the trimmed V and J ends, which lost 3 bases and 0 bases, there was a span of 9 bases. Germline CDR1 reads LNHDA; CDR2 reads SQIVND (reference sequence). The CDR3 nucleotides are TGTGCCAGTAGTATGGGGAGGGCCTCTGGAAACACCATATATTTT. Its protein is CASSMGRASGNTIYF.

V usage is TRBV18 and J usage is TRBJ2-2; a weak D match, TRBD1 (5 bases). The length of the CDR3 is 14 residues. CDR1 KGHSH and CDR2 LQKENI come from the germline V gene. V lost 2 bases, J lost 7 bases, and 11 bases lay in between. The CDR3 region is CASSPGPGNGELFF. The DNA for the CDR3 is TGTGCCAGCTCACCAGGACCAGGGAACGGGGAGCTGTTTTTT. The variable domain in full, completed from reference TRBV18 and TRBJ2-2, reads NAGVMQNPRHLVRRRGQEARLRCSPMKGHSHVYWYRQLPEEGLKFMVYLQKENIIDESGMPKERFSAEFPKEGPSILRIQQVVRGDSAAYFCASSPGPGNGELFFGEGSRLTVL.